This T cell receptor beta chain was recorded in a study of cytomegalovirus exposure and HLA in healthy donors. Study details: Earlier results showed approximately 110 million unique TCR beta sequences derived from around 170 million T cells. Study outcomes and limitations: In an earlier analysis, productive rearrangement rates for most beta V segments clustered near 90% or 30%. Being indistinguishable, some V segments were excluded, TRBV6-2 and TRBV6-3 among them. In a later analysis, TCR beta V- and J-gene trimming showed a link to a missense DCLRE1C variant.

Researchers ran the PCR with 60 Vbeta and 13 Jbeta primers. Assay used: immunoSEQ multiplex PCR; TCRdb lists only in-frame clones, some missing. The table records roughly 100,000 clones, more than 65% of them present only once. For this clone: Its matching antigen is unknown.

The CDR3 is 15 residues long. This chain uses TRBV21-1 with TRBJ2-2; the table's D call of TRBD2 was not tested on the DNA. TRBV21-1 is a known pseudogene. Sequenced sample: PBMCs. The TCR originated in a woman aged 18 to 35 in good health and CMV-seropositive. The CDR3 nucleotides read TGTGCCAGCATCGGGGTTCTAGCGGACACCGGGGAGCTGTTTTTT. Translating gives CASIGVLADTGELFF.